This entry is about one T cell receptor beta chain. This clonotype registers as medium-sized (0.01 to 0.1%) within its sample. What this receptor recognizes is not known. Base qualities are not recorded, but no much larger clone differs from it by a single base. This sample was included in a study of breast tumors, draining lymph nodes, adjacent tissues (dated by TCRdb to 2016 to 2018). Regarding the study in general: In breast cancer patients, the study compared the TCR beta repertoires of tumor, adjacent nontumor tissue and axillary lymph nodes. The study aimed to assess the relationships and possible T-cell exchange between tumor, surrounding tissue and draining lymph node repertoires in human breast cancer. Study-wide conclusions, independent of this receptor: Tumor T-cell repertoires showed less diversity than lymph node repertoires and more diversity than nontumor tissue repertoires, and tumor T-cell repertoires showed preferential V and J gene usage. The conclusion that tumor T cells originate in lymph nodes was framed as consistent with a hypothesis rather than directly demonstrated. The data were considered consistent with the idea that most tumor T cells come from the lymph node and then expand in tumor tissue. In luminal-like breast cancer, tumor and nontumor tissue repertoires resembled each other significantly more than in basal-like breast cancer.

Sequencer: Illumina HiSeq 2000. TCR beta chain libraries were generated by multiplex PCR amplification. The amplified TCR beta chain products were analyzed by high-throughput sequencing. TCRdb redid the processing of the public reads, applying fastp at Q25 and MiXCR, and retained in-frame beta chains. Rows matching on CDR3 protein sequence are summarized as one entry with the most common DNA and genes. The sample records 12,000 or so distinct CDR3 sequences, 35% to 40% of which are singletons. Roughly 15% of the sample rests with the top ten. The CDR3 sequence holds 15 residues, the cysteine and phenylalanine included. Just the 45-base CDR3 DNA is kept, in frame starting at base 1. Trimmed from V: 4 bases; trimmed from J: 3 bases; junction bases lacking a gene match: 10. Taken from the germline V gene (reference sequence), the CDR1 and CDR2 loops are DFQATT and SNEGSKA.

The sequence was collected from a female donor with breast cancer. Some clones in this sample may be carry-over from other donors' samples. Recombination joined TRBV20-1 with TRBJ2-7; 9 of the junction bases match TRBD1. The specimen was breast tumor tissue. The CDR3 region reads CSATRTGDGNYEQYF. The DNA reads as follows: TGCAGTGCTACTCGGACAGGGGATGGGAACTACGAGCAGTACTTC.